This section outlines one TCR beta chain sequence together with its context. Germline lookup yields CDR1 SGDLS and CDR2 YYNGEE. This CDR3 contains 15 residues. Trimming removed 0 bases at V and 6 bases at J, with 13 bases between. Produced via immunoSEQ multiplex PCR; TCRdb's table is partial and in-frame only. The repertoire holds under 200,000 clones, with around 84% as singletons. This record belongs to a study of blood T cell repertoires in COVID-19. Study-wide context: T cells, B-cell-depleted T cells, or PBMCs supplied cDNA or gDNA.

The J gene is TRBJ1-5, the V gene TRBV9; tentatively, D is TRBD1 (6 bases). Sequenced input: peripheral blood. This sequence originates from a woman in her forties or fifties with COVID-19, enrolled during active disease. Here the CDR3 DNA reads TGTGCCAGCAGCGTAGCTTCAGGGGTTGGTCAGCCCCAGCATTTT. Translation gives CASSVASGVGQPQHF. Complete variable domain (other parts from reference TRBV9 and TRBJ1-5): DSGVTQTPKHLITATGQRVTLRCSPRSGDLSVYWYQQSLDQGLQFLIQYYNGEERAKGNILERFSAQQFPDLHSELNLSSLELGDSALYFCASSVASGVGQPQHFGDGTRLSIL.